This T cell receptor beta chain was captured in a study of T-cell memory formation after mild COVID-19. Per germline, CDR1 SGDLS and CDR2 YYNGEE. The CDR3 has 15 residues. Between the trimmed V and J ends, which lost 0 bases and 4 bases, there was a span of 13 bases. This clonotype was recorded a few times. Via MiXCR, TCRdb re-called the 5' RACE reads, giving one row per CDR3 protein. The sample includes approximately 150,000 distinct CDR3 sequences, over 6% seen only once; the top ten take approximately 2%. The sequence came from an adult woman who had mild COVID-19 (a few samples of this study predate the infection). Cell type and time point are not known. Material for sequencing was PBMCs or a T cell subset sorted from them (not recorded which). The chain recombines TRBV9 with TRBJ1-1, with D possibly being TRBD1 (6 bases). In DNA form, the CDR3 reads TGTGCCAGCAGCGTAGGGGGGCAGGGAGGCACTGAAGCTTTCTTT. This sequence encodes CASSVGGQGGTEAFF.